This entry describes one TCR beta chain. The antigen remains unidentified. The data belong to a study of graft-versus-host responses after intestinal transplantation. The overall study: All recipients were transplanted with multivisceral, liver-intestinal, or isolated intestinal grafts. Induction using anti-thymocyte globulin, followed by tacrolimus and steroids for roughly 3 years, was given to all recipients.

Germline-derived CDR1 and CDR2 are MNHEY and SMNVEV (reference sequence). This CDR3 is 15 amino acids long. V shed 2 bases and J shed 5 bases, with 13 bases lying between them. Findings and limits, study-wide: GvH clonotypes were identified within recipient marrow, with a subset emerging first in ileum or blood.

Using immunoSEQ multiplex PCR, the repertoire was profiled, and TCRdb retains in-frame clones only, with some absent. The sample shows tens of thousands of clones, roughly 90% of them seen only once. This TCR derives from a human donor who received an intestinal transplant. Sample: unstimulated CD4+ T cells sorted from spleen or lymph node cells, taken before intestinal transplant. The rearrangement joins TRBV27 to TRBJ1-5; D uncertain. The CDR3: CASSLIAGGHQPQHF. In DNA form, the CDR3 reads TGTGCCAGCAGTTTAATAGCGGGAGGGCATCAGCCCCAGCATTTT.